This TCR beta chain was sequenced during a study of radiotherapy plus CTLA-4 blockade in lung cancer. Sequenced by immunoSEQ multiplex PCR; TCRdb stores in-frame clones only, minus some. The table lists roughly 100,000 clones, 82% of them singletons. J was trimmed by 8 bases and V by 2 bases; bases with no gene match: 3. Germline V gives CDR1 MDHEN, CDR2 SYDVKM. The CDR3 runs 13 residues. This chain connects TRBV28 to TRBJ1-2, with 9 bases identical to TRBD1. Material: peripheral blood, obtained from a patient treated with radiotherapy plus ipilimumab. This TCR was recovered from a human donor with non-small cell lung cancer that progressed on radiotherapy plus ipilimumab. CDR3: CASSLGTGRGYTF. For the CDR3, the DNA is TGTGCCAGCAGTTTAGGGACAGGGCGAGGCTACACCTTC.